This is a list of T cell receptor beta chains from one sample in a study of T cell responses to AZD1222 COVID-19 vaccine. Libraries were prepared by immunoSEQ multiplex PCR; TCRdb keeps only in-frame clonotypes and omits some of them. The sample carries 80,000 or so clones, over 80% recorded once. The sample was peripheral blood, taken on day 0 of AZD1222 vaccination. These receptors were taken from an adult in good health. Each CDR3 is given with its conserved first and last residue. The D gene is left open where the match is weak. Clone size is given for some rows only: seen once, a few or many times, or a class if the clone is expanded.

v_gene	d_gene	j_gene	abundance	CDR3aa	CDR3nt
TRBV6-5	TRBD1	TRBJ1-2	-	CASRDGTGGGYTF	TGTGCCAGCAGAGACGGGACAGGAGGAGGCTACACCTTC
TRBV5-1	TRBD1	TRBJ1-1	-	CASSFGTGVEAFF	TGCGCCAGCAGCTTCGGGACAGGGGTTGAAGCTTTCTTT
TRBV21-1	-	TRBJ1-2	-	CASNIGVKGQDYGYTF	TGTGCCAGCAATATCGGAGTGAAGGGGCAGGACTATGGCTACACCTTC
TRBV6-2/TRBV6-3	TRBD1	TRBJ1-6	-	CASSDHRDSRSSYNSPLHF	TGTGCCAGCAGTGACCACCGGGACAGCCGTAGCTCCTATAATTCACCCCTCCACTTT
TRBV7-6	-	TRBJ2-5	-	CASSLNVGPGETQYF	TGTGCCAGCAGCTTAAATGTGGGACCGGGCGAGACCCAGTACTTC
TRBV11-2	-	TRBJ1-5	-	CASSSNRGNQPQHF	TGTGCCAGCAGCTCCAACAGGGGCAATCAGCCCCAGCATTTT
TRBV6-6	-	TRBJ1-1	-	CASSPTGSNTEAFF	TGTGCCAGCAGTCCTACAGGGTCGAACACTGAAGCTTTCTTT
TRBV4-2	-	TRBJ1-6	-	CASSQARGAGMDSPLHF	TGTGCCAGCAGCCAAGCCCGAGGGGCGGGGATGGATTCACCCCTCCACTTT
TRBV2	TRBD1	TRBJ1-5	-	CASSQTGISNQPQHF	TGTGCCAGCAGCCAGACAGGGATAAGCAATCAGCCCCAGCATTTT
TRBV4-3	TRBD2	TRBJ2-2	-	CASSPTSGGVVAGELFF	TGCGCCAGCAGCCCGACTAGCGGGGGGGTCGTTGCCGGGGAGCTGTTTTTT
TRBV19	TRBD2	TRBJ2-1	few	CASSATSGSFNEQFF	TGTGCCAGTAGTGCTACTAGCGGGAGTTTCAATGAGCAGTTCTTC
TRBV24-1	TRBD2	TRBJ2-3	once	CATSDEAGAGDTQYF	TGTGCCACCAGTGATGAAGCGGGAGCAGGAGATACGCAGTATTTT
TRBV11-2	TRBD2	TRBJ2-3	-	CASIPSSGRPTDTQYF	TGTGCCAGCATCCCCTCTAGCGGGAGGCCCACAGATACGCAGTATTTT
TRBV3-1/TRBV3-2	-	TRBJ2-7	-	CASDSYEQYF	TGTGCCAGCGACTCCTACGAGCAGTACTTC
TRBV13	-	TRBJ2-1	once	CASSFPGVDYEQFF	TGTGCCAGCAGCTTCCCAGGTGTCGACTATGAGCAGTTCTTC
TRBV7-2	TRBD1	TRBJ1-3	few	CASSLGDSGNTIYF	TGTGCCAGCAGCTTAGGGGACAGTGGGAACACCATATATTTT
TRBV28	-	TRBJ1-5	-	CASSPGRVGQPQHF	TGTGCCAGCAGCCCCGGCAGGGTGGGTCAGCCCCAGCATTTT
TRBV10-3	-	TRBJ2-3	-	CAISDYTDTQYF	TGTGCCATCAGTGACTACACAGATACGCAGTATTTT
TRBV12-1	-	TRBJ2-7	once	CASTVELGLAGGYEQYF	TGTGCCAGCACCGTAGAACTCGGACTAGCGGGAGGATACGAGCAGTACTTC
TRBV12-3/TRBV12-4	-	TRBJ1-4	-	CASRRGNEKLFF	TGTGCCAGCCGGAGGGGGAATGAAAAACTGTTTTTT
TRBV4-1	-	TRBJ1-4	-	CASSQLQGGDEKLFF	TGCGCCAGCAGCCAATTACAGGGTGGGGATGAAAAACTGTTTTTT
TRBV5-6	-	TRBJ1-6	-	CASSFGPPQEYNSPLHF	TGTGCCAGCAGCTTCGGACCGCCTCAGGAGTATAATTCACCCCTCCACTTT
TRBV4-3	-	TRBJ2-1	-	CASSQTGGHSYNEQFF	TGCGCCAGCAGCCAAACAGGAGGACACTCCTACAATGAGCAGTTCTTC
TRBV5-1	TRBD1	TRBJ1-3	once	CASSPERTGGGNTIYF	TGCGCCAGCAGCCCTGAGAGGACAGGGGGAGGAAACACCATATATTTT
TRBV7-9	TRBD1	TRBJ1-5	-	CASSLAARGQGNQPQHF	TGTGCCAGCAGCTTAGCCGCCAGGGGGCAAGGCAATCAGCCCCAGCATTTT
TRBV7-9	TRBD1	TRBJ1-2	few	CASKDRDYNYGYTF	TGTGCCAGCAAAGACAGGGACTATAACTATGGCTACACCTTC
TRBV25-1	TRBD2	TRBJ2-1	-	CASSDWGTSDNPYNEQFF	TGTGCCAGCAGTGATTGGGGGACTAGCGACAATCCTTACAATGAGCAGTTCTTC
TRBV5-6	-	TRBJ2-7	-	CASSLVVGQSTYEQYF	TGTGCCAGCAGCTTGGTAGTCGGTCAGAGCACCTACGAGCAGTACTTC
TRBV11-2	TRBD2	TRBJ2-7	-	CASSLEAGGPREQYF	TGTGCCAGCAGCTTAGAGGCGGGAGGGCCTCGGGAGCAGTACTTC
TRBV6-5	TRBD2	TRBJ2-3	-	CASRKLAGGRDTQYF	TGTGCCAGCAGGAAGTTAGCGGGGGGGCGAGATACGCAGTATTTT
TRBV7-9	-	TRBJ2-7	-	CASSSRALPYEQYF	TGTGCCAGCAGCTCCAGGGCCCTCCCCTACGAGCAGTACTTC
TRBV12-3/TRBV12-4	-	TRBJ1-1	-	CASTGTNTEAFF	TGTGCCAGCACCGGAACGAACACTGAAGCTTTCTTT
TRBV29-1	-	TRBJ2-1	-	CSGLRADEQFF	TGCAGCGGCCTTAGAGCCGATGAGCAGTTCTTC
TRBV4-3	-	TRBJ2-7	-	CASSQARVAGYEQYF	TGCGCCAGCAGCCAAGCGAGGGTTGCGGGCTACGAGCAGTACTTC
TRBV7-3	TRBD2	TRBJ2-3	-	CASSPRGLDADTQYF	TGTGCCAGCAGCCCACGGGGACTAGACGCAGATACGCAGTATTTT
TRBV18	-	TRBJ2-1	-	CASSPMAIAYNEQFF	TGTGCCAGCTCACCCATGGCAATCGCCTACAATGAGCAGTTCTTC
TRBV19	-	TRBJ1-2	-	CASSIDPRRAYYGYTF	TGTGCCAGTAGTATAGACCCAAGGCGGGCGTACTATGGCTACACCTTC
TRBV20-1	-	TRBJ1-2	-	CSARREGTYTF	TGCAGTGCTAGAAGGGAGGGGACCTACACCTTC
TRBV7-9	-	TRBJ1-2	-	CASSLSDRVNYGYTF	TGTGCCAGCAGCCTATCGGACAGAGTTAACTATGGCTACACCTTC
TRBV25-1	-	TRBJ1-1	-	CASSEFGSHTEAFF	TGTGCCAGCAGTGAATTCGGGTCGCACACTGAAGCTTTCTTT
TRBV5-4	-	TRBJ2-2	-	CASSPSIVGELFF	TGTGCCAGCAGCCCGTCGATAGTCGGGGAGCTGTTTTTT
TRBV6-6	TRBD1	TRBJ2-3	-	CASSPLRGTGNSDTQYF	TGTGCCAGCAGTCCCCTGAGGGGGACAGGGAACTCAGATACGCAGTATTTT
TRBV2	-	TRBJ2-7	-	CASSATGGKRYEQYF	TGTGCCAGCAGTGCGACAGGTGGGAAACGCTACGAGCAGTACTTC
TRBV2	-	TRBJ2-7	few	CASSIVDDSSYEQYF	TGTGCCAGCAGTATCGTGGACGACAGCTCCTACGAGCAGTACTTC
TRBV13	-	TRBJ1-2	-	CASSQGQGNYGYTF	TGTGCCAGCAGCCAGGGGCAGGGTAATTATGGCTACACCTTC
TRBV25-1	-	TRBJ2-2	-	CASSELRAGTGELFF	TGTGCCAGCAGTGAATTGAGGGCAGGCACCGGGGAGCTGTTTTTT
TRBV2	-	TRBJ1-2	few	CASLSSQAGSGYTF	TGTGCCAGCTTGTCCTCTCAAGCAGGGTCGGGCTACACCTTC
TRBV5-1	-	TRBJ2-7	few	CASSPGQLLSYEQYF	TGCGCCAGCAGCCCCGGACAGCTCCTCTCCTACGAGCAGTACTTC
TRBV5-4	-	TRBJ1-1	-	CASSLGQASPYTEAFF	TGTGCCAGCAGCCTCGGGCAGGCTAGTCCCTACACTGAAGCTTTCTTT
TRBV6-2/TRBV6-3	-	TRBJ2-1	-	CASSFRWGLTVEGRPNEQFF	TGTGCCAGCAGTTTTCGGTGGGGTCTGACAGTCGAAGGGAGACCTAATGAGCAGTTCTTC
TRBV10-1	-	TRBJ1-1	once	CASSGGQAGDTEAFF	TGCGCCAGCAGTGGTGGACAAGCAGGGGACACTGAAGCTTTCTTT
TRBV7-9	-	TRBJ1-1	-	CASSEAMGTEAFF	TGTGCCAGCAGCGAAGCGATGGGCACTGAAGCTTTCTTT
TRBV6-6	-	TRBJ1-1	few	CASRVSGTTEAFF	TGTGCCAGCCGTGTGTCAGGGACCACTGAAGCTTTCTTT
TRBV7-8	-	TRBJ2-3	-	CASSSETGIMGDTQYF	TGTGCCAGCAGCTCAGAAACGGGGATTATGGGAGATACGCAGTATTTT
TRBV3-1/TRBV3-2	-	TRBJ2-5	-	CASSATGGETQYF	TGTGCCAGCAGCGCGACCGGGGGCGAGACCCAGTACTTC